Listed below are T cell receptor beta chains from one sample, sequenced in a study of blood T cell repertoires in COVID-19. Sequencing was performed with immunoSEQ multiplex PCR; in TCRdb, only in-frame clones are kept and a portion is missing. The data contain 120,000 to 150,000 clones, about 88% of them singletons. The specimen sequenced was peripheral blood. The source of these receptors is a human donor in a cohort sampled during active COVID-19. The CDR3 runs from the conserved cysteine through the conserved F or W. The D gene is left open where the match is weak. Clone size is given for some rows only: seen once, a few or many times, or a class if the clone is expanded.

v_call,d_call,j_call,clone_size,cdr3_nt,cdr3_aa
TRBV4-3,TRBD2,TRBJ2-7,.,TGCGCCAGCAGCCAAGATGGGGGGCTAGCGGGAGACAACGAGCAGTACTTC,CASSQDGGLAGDNEQYF
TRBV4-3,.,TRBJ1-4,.,TGCGCCAGCAGCCAAACAGGAAATAATGAAAAACTGTTTTTT,CASSQTGNNEKLFF
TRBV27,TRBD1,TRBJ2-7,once,TGTGCCAGCAGTTTTAGGGGGACAGGGGAGCAGTACTTC,CASSFRGTGEQYF
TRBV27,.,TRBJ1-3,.,TGTGCCAGCAGTTTATCTCCGGGGGGAAACACCATATATTTT,CASSLSPGGNTIYF
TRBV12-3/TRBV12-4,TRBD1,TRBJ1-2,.,TGTGCCAGCAGGAGGGACAGGGATGGCTACACCTTC,CASRRDRDGYTF
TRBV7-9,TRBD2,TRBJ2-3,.,TGTGCCAGCAGCCCTCGGCTAGCGGGAGCAGAGGCAGATACGCAGTATTTT,CASSPRLAGAEADTQYF
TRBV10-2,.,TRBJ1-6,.,TGCGCCAGCAGTGAGGGTGGGGCCTGGCTAAATTCACCCCTCCACTTT,CASSEGGAWLNSPLHF
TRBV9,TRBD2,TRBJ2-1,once,TGTGCCAGCAGCGTAGAACTTGCGGGGGGCCGGGATGAGCAGTTCTTC,CASSVELAGGRDEQFF
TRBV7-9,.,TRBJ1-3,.,TGTGCCAGCAGCTTAGCCAGCCTATTATCAGGAGGTGGAAACACCATATATTTT,CASSLASLLSGGGNTIYF
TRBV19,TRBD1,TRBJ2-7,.,TGTGCCAGTAGTCTCACAGGGGCCTACGAGCAGTACTTC,CASSLTGAYEQYF
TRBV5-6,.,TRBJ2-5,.,TGTGCCAGCAGCTCCTACGGGACTCGGGTCGCGGAGACCCAGTACTTC,CASSSYGTRVAETQYF
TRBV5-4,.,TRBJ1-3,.,TGTGCCAGCAGCTTGGACTCCCCCCATTACGGAAACACCATATATTTT,CASSLDSPHYGNTIYF
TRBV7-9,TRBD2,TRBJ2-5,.,TGTGCCAGCAGCCCAGGCGGGGGGCTGGACTTC,CASSPGGGLDF
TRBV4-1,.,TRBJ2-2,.,TGCGCCAGCAGCCAAGTCGACAGAGACACCGGGGAGCTGTTTTTT,CASSQVDRDTGELFF
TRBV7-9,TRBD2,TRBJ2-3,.,TGTGCCAGCAGCTTAGGGTTCCTAGCGGGGGTGTTCACAGATACGCAGTATTTT,CASSLGFLAGVFTDTQYF
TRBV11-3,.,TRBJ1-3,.,TGTGCCAGCAGCTTTCGCTCTGGAAACACCATATATTTT,CASSFRSGNTIYF
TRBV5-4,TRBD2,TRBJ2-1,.,TGTGCCAGCAGCGGTCGGGGGGAGGGCCACGTAAGCTCCTACAATGAGCAGTTCTTC,CASSGRGEGHVSSYNEQFF
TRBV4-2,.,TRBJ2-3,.,TGTGCCAGCAGCCAAGATGTCGGGGATAGCACAGATACGCAGTATTTT,CASSQDVGDSTDTQYF
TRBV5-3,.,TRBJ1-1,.,TGTGCCAGAAGCCACAGTCCGGGGTGGTGCACTGAAGCTTTCTTT,CARSHSPGWCTEAFF
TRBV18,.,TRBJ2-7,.,TGTGCCAGCTCACCACCGGCCGTCCGCTACGAGCAGTACTTC,CASSPPAVRYEQYF
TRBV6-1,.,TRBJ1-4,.,TGTGCCAGCAGTGAATCTCCCTATGCAACTAATGAAAAACTGTTTTTT,CASSESPYATNEKLFF
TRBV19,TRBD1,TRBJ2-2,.,TGTGCCAGTAGGCATCCCCGGGGACAGGGTATTAACACCGGGGAGCTGTTTTTT,CASRHPRGQGINTGELFF
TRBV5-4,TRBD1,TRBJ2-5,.,TGTGCCAGCAGGCGAGACCTTACCGGACAGGGGAAGGAGACCCAGTACTTC,CASRRDLTGQGKETQYF
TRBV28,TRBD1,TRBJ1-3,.,TGTGCCAGCAGAACACCTCGGGACAGGGGCTCTGGAAACACCATATATTTT,CASRTPRDRGSGNTIYF
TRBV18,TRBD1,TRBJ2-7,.,TGTGCCAGCTCACCACTCCGGCAGGGGGCCCACGAGCAGTACTTC,CASSPLRQGAHEQYF
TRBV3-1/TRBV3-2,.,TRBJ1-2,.,TGTGCCAGCAGCCAAGATCCATTACAACAGGCCCCCTATGGCTACACCTTC,CASSQDPLQQAPYGYTF
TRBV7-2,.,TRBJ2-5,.,TGTGCCAGCAGCCCCCGACCCCAGGGGGAGACCCAGTACTTC,CASSPRPQGETQYF
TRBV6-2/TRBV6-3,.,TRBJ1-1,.,TGTGCCAGCAGATACAGCTCCCGCATGAACACTGAAGCTTTCTTT,CASRYSSRMNTEAFF
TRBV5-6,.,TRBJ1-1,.,TGTGCCAGCAGCTTGGGGGCCTTGGGGAGGAACACTGAAGCTTTCTTT,CASSLGALGRNTEAFF
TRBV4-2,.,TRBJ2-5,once,TGTGCCAGCAGCCAAGAGCCTAGCGTGTTCCAAGAGACCCAGTACTTC,CASSQEPSVFQETQYF
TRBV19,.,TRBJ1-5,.,TGTGCCAGTAGTATAGGACAGAGCTATAGCAATCAGCCCCAGCATTTT,CASSIGQSYSNQPQHF
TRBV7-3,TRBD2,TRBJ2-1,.,TGTGCCAGCAGCTCCGGACTAGGGAATTGGGAGCAGTTCTTC,CASSSGLGNWEQFF
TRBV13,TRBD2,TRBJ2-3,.,TGTGCCAGCAGCTTAAGGGCGGGGGGAAACACAGATACGCAGTATTTT,CASSLRAGGNTDTQYF
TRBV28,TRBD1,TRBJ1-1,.,TGTGCCAGCTTTTCCCCCCCGACAGGGCCCTCACTTTTT,CASFSPPTGPSLF